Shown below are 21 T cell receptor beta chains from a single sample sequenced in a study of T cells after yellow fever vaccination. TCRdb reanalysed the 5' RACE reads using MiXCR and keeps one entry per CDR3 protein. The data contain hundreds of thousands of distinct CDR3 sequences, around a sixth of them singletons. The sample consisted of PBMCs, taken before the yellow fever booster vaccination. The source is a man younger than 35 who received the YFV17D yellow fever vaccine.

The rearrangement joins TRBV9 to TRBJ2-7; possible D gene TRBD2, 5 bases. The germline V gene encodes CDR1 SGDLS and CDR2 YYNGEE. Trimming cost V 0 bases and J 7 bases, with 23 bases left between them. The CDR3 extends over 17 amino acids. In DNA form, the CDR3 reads TGTGCCAGCAGCGTAGCTGGGCGGCCTTCGAACCCGGGGGAGCAGTACTTC. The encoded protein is CASSVAGRPSNPGEQYF. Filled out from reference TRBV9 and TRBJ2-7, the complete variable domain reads DSGVTQTPKHLITATGQRVTLRCSPRSGDLSVYWYQQSLDQGLQFLIQYYNGEERAKGNILERFSAQQFPDLHSELNLSSLELGDSALYFCASSVAGRPSNPGEQYFGPGTRLTVT.

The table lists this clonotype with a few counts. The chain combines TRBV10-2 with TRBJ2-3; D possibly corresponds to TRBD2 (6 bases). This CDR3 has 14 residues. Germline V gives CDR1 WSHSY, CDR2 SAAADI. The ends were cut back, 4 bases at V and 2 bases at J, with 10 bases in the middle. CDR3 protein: CASSGRGTTDTQYF. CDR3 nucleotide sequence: TGCGCCAGCAGTGGGCGGGGAACCACAGATACGCAGTATTTT.

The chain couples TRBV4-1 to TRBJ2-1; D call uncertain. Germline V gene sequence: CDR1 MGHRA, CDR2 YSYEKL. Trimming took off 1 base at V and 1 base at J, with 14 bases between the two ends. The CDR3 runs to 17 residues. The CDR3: CASSQVGISRSYNEQFF. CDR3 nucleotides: TGCGCCAGCAGCCAAGTGGGCATAAGTAGGTCCTACAATGAGCAGTTCTTC.

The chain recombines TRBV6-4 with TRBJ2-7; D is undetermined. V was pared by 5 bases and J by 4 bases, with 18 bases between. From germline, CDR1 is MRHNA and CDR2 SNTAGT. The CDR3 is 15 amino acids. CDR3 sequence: CASSQLINLVYEQYV. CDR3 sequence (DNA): TGTGCCAGCAGTCAACTTATAAACCTTGTGTACGAGCAGTACGTC.

CDR3 coding DNA: TGCGCCAGCAGCCAAGATCATAGGGGGCTGGGCTACACCTTC. Translation: CASSQDHRGLGYTF. This sequence joins TRBV4-3 and TRBJ1-2; 7 bases fit TRBD1. The V and J ends lost 0 bases and 8 bases, in that order; junction bases with no gene match: 6. This CDR3 has 14 residues. Looked up from germline, CDR1 is LGHNA and CDR2 is YSLEER.

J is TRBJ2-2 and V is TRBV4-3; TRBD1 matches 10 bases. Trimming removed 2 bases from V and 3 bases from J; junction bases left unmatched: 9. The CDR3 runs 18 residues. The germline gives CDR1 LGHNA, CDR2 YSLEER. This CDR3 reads CASSQNTGTGVYTGELFF. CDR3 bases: TGCGCCAGCAGCCAAAATACCGGGACAGGGGTTTACACCGGGGAGCTGTTTTTT.

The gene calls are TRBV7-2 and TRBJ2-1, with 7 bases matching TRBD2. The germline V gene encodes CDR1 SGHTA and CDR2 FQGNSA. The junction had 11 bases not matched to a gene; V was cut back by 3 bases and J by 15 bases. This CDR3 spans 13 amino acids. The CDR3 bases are TGTGCCAGCAGCTTTGGCCCCCAGCGGGGACTGTTCTTC. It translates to CASSFGPQRGLFF.

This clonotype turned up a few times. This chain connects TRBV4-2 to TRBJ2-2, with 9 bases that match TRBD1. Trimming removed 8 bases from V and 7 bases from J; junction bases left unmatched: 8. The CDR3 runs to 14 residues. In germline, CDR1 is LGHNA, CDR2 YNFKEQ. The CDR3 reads CASQGQGGLGELFF. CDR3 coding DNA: TGTGCCAGCCAGGGACAGGGAGGTCTCGGGGAGCTGTTTTTT.

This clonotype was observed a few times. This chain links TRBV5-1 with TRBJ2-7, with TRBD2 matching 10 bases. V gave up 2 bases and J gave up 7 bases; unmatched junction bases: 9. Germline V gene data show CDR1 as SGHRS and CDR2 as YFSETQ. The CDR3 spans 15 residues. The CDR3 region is CASSFQQAGGREQYF. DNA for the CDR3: TGCGCCAGCAGCTTTCAGCAAGCGGGGGGGCGTGAGCAGTACTTC.

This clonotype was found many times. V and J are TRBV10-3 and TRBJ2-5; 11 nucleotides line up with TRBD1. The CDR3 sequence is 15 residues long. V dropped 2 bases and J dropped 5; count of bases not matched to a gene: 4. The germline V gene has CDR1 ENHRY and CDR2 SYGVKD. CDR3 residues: CAISEGTGGLETQYF. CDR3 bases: TGTGCCATCAGTGAGGGGACAGGGGGATTGGAGACCCAGTACTTC.

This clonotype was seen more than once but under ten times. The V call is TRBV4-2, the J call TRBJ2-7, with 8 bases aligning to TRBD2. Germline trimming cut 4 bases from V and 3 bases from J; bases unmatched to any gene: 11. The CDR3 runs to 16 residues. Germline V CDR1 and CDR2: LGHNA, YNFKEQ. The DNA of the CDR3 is TGTGCCAGCAGCCTTGACCGGGGGGGCTTATACTACGAGCAGTACTTC. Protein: CASSLDRGGLYYEQYF.

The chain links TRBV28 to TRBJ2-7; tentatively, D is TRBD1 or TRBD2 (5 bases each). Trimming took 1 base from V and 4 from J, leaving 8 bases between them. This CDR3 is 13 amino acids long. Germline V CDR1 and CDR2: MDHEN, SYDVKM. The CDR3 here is CASSLSRGYEQYV. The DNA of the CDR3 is TGTGCCAGCAGTTTATCGAGGGGATACGAGCAGTACGTC.

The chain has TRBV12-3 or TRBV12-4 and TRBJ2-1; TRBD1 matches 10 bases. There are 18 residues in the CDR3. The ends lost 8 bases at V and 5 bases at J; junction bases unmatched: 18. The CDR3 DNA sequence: TGTGCCAGCCCCGGGGAGGGACAGGGGTTCAGGCTTCACAATGAGCAGTTCTTC. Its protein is CASPGEGQGFRLHNEQFF.

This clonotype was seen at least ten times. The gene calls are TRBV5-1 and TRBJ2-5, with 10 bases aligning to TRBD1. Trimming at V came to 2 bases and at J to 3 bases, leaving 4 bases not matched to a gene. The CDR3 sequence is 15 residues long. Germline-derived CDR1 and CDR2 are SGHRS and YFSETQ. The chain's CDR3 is CASSLGTGAEETQYF. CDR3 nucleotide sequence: TGCGCCAGCAGCTTAGGGACAGGGGCCGAAGAGACCCAGTACTTC.

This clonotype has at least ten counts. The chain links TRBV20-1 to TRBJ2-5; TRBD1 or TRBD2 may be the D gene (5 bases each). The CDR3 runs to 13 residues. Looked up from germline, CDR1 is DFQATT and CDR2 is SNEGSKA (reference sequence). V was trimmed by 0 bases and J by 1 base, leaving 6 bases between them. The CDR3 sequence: CSARDGTQETQYF. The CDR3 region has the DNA TGCAGTGCTAGAGATGGGACCCAAGAGACCCAGTACTTC.

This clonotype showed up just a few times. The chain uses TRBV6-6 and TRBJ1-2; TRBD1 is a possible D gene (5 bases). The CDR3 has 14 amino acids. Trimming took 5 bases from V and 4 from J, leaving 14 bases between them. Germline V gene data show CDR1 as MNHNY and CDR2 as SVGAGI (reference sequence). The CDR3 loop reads CASSGWGYGYGYTF. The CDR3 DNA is TGTGCCAGCAGTGGCTGGGGGTACGGCTATGGCTACACCTTC.

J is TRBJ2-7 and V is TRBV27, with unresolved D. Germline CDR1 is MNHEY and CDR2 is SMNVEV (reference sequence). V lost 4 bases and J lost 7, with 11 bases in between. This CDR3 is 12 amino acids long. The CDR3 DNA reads TGTGCCAGCAGTTCAGCGCTGCGAGAGCAGTACTTC. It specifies CASSSALREQYF.

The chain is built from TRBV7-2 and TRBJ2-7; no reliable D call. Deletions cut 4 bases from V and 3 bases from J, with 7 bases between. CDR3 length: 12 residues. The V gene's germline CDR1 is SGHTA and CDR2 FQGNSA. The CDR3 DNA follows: TGTGCCAGCAGCTCGACCAACTACGAGCAGTACGTC. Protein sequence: CASSSTNYEQYV.

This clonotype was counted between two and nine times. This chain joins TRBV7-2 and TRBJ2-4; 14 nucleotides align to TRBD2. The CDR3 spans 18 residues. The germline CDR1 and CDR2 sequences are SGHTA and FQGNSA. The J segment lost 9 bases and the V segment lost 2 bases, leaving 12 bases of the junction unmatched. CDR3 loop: CASSLSPGLAGARGIQYF. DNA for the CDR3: TGTGCCAGCAGCTTATCCCCGGGACTAGCGGGGGCTCGGGGCATTCAGTACTTC.

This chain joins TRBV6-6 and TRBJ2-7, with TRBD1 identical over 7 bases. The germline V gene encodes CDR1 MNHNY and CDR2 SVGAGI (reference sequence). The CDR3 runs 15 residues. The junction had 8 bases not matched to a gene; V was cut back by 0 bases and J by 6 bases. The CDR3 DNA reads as TGTGCCAGCAGTTACTCGAGTACAGGGGATAGCGAGCAGTACTTC. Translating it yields CASSYSSTGDSEQYF.

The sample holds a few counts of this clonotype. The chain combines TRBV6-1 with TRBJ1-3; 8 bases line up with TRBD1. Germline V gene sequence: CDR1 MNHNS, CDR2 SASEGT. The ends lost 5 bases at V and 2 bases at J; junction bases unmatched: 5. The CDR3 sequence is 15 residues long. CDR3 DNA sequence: TGTGCCAGCAGTCGGACAGGGATAGCTGGAAACACCATATATTTT. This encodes CASSRTGIAGNTIYF.